This is a list of T cell receptor beta chains from one sample in a study of blood T cells in healthy people across ages. TCRdb re-analysed the 5' RACE reads in MiXCR, keeping a single row per CDR3 protein. The table includes around 1,900,000 distinct CDR3 sequences, roughly two fifths detected once. Sequenced: blood. The receptor set was obtained from a human donor in good health. CDR3s include the opening cysteine and the closing phenylalanine or tryptophan. Each record gives: D gene, V gene, J gene, clone size, CDR3 protein, CDR3 DNA. D genes are given only for firm matches. Clone size is stated in some rows and not others, as once, few, many or a class when expanded.

D gene: .
V gene: TRBV29-1
J gene: TRBJ2-7
clone size: many
CDR3 protein: CSVVASQGGLPYEQYF
CDR3 DNA: TGCAGCGTGGTCGCATCTCAGGGTGGACTTCCCTACGAGCAGTACTTC

D gene: .
V gene: TRBV12-3/TRBV12-4
J gene: TRBJ1-2
clone size: .
CDR3 protein: CASRPEGGSNYGYTF
CDR3 DNA: TGTGCCAGCAGGCCTGAGGGGGGGTCTAACTATGGCTACACCTTC

D gene: TRBD1
V gene: TRBV12-3/TRBV12-4
J gene: TRBJ1-2
clone size: .
CDR3 protein: CASSNPGQAYYGYTF
CDR3 DNA: TGTGCCAGCAGCAACCCGGGACAGGCATATTATGGCTACACCTTC

D gene: .
V gene: TRBV6-5
J gene: TRBJ2-3
clone size: many
CDR3 protein: CASSYSFPEGFTDTQYF
CDR3 DNA: TGTGCCAGCAGTTACTCGTTCCCGGAGGGATTCACAGATACGCAGTATTTT

D gene: .
V gene: TRBV12-3/TRBV12-4
J gene: TRBJ2-7
clone size: .
CDR3 protein: CASSTGPNEQYF
CDR3 DNA: TGTGCCAGCTCGACAGGCCCCAACGAGCAGTACTTC

D gene: .
V gene: TRBV12-3/TRBV12-4
J gene: TRBJ1-2
clone size: .
CDR3 protein: CASSSLYGGGGYTF
CDR3 DNA: TGTGCCAGCAGTTCTTTGTATGGGGGAGGTGGCTACACCTTC

D gene: .
V gene: TRBV7-2
J gene: TRBJ2-7
clone size: few
CDR3 protein: CASSLDYSAEQYF
CDR3 DNA: TGTGCCAGCAGCTTAGATTATTCGGCCGAGCAGTACTTC

D gene: .
V gene: TRBV18
J gene: TRBJ1-4
clone size: few
CDR3 protein: CASSPVSRRIEKLFF
CDR3 DNA: TGTGCCAGCTCACCAGTGTCAAGGCGAATAGAAAAACTGTTTTTT

D gene: .
V gene: TRBV5-1
J gene: TRBJ2-4
clone size: .
CDR3 protein: CASAGTSQADIQYF
CDR3 DNA: TGCGCCAGCGCTGGGACCTCCCAAGCGGACATTCAGTACTTC

D gene: .
V gene: TRBV29-1
J gene: TRBJ2-7
clone size: .
CDR3 protein: CSVLGSDPFYEQYF
CDR3 DNA: TGCAGCGTGTTGGGTTCCGACCCCTTCTACGAGCAGTACTTC

D gene: .
V gene: TRBV19
J gene: TRBJ2-5
clone size: .
CDR3 protein: CASSMASQGLETQYF
CDR3 DNA: TGTGCCAGTAGTATGGCCAGCCAAGGCTTGGAGACCCAGTACTTC

D gene: .
V gene: TRBV20-1
J gene: TRBJ2-7
clone size: .
CDR3 protein: CSAFTDHEQYF
CDR3 DNA: TGCAGTGCTTTTACAGACCACGAGCAGTACTTC

D gene: .
V gene: TRBV4-1
J gene: TRBJ2-6
clone size: few
CDR3 protein: CASSHSWGRNSGANVLTF
CDR3 DNA: TGCGCCAGCAGCCACTCCTGGGGACGGAACTCTGGGGCCAACGTCCTGACTTTC

D gene: .
V gene: TRBV7-9
J gene: TRBJ2-1
clone size: .
CDR3 protein: CASSSRGSEYNEQFF
CDR3 DNA: TGTGCCAGCAGCTCAAGAGGAAGTGAGTACAATGAGCAGTTCTTC

D gene: .
V gene: TRBV5-1
J gene: TRBJ2-7
clone size: .
CDR3 protein: CASRGMGAGHEQYF
CDR3 DNA: TGCGCCAGCAGGGGAATGGGGGCGGGCCACGAGCAGTACTTC

D gene: TRBD2
V gene: TRBV7-7
J gene: TRBJ2-3
clone size: few
CDR3 protein: CASSLLAVGDTQYF
CDR3 DNA: TGTGCTAGCAGCTTACTAGCGGTGGGTGATACGCAGTATTTT

D gene: TRBD1
V gene: TRBV7-9
J gene: TRBJ2-7
clone size: .
CDR3 protein: CASSSLPGQSSYEQYF
CDR3 DNA: TGTGCCAGCAGCTCCCTTCCGGGACAGAGTTCCTACGAGCAGTACTTC

D gene: .
V gene: TRBV5-1
J gene: TRBJ2-1
clone size: few
CDR3 protein: CASSYRFYPRNEQFF
CDR3 DNA: TGCGCCAGCAGCTACAGGTTCTACCCGCGGAATGAGCAGTTCTTC

D gene: .
V gene: TRBV2
J gene: TRBJ2-5
clone size: .
CDR3 protein: CASDRYQETQYF
CDR3 DNA: TGTGCCAGTGACAGGTACCAAGAGACCCAGTACTTC

D gene: TRBD1
V gene: TRBV7-2
J gene: TRBJ2-5
clone size: .
CDR3 protein: CASSPGGQGYQETQYF
CDR3 DNA: TGTGCCAGCAGCCCCGGGGGACAGGGGTACCAAGAGACCCAGTACTTC

D gene: .
V gene: TRBV4-1
J gene: TRBJ1-1
clone size: .
CDR3 protein: CASSPHRTEGTEAFF
CDR3 DNA: TGCGCCAGCAGCCCTCACCGGACAGAGGGTACTGAAGCTTTCTTT

D gene: .
V gene: TRBV6-2/TRBV6-3
J gene: TRBJ1-2
clone size: many
CDR3 protein: CASSYTGGGYTF
CDR3 DNA: TGTGCCAGCAGCTACACAGGCGGAGGCTACACCTTC

D gene: .
V gene: TRBV9
J gene: TRBJ2-4
clone size: few
CDR3 protein: CASSVDGGAKNIQYF
CDR3 DNA: TGTGCCAGCAGCGTAGATGGGGGAGCCAAAAACATTCAGTACTTC

D gene: .
V gene: TRBV10-3
J gene: TRBJ2-3
clone size: .
CDR3 protein: CAIRGSFPPKLTTDTQYF
CDR3 DNA: TGTGCCATCAGGGGTAGCTTCCCACCGAAGCTAACCACAGATACGCAGTATTTT

D gene: .
V gene: TRBV13
J gene: TRBJ1-6
clone size: .
CDR3 protein: CASSLSQGPNSPLHF
CDR3 DNA: TGTGCCAGCAGCTTATCCCAGGGACCTAATTCACCCCTCCACTTT

D gene: .
V gene: TRBV6-2/TRBV6-3
J gene: TRBJ2-7
clone size: few
CDR3 protein: CASSRLPTPTYEQYF
CDR3 DNA: TGTGCCAGCAGCCGACTCCCAACACCCACCTACGAGCAGTACTTC

D gene: .
V gene: TRBV6-2/TRBV6-3
J gene: TRBJ2-5
clone size: .
CDR3 protein: CASSYRTYSQETQYF
CDR3 DNA: TGTGCCAGCAGTTACCGAACATACTCCCAAGAGACCCAGTACTTC

D gene: TRBD1
V gene: TRBV30
J gene: TRBJ2-3
clone size: .
CDR3 protein: CAWSPRDRGTDTQYF
CDR3 DNA: TGTGCCTGGAGTCCTCGGGACAGGGGTACAGATACGCAGTATTTT

D gene: TRBD2
V gene: TRBV2
J gene: TRBJ2-3
clone size: few
CDR3 protein: CASSSGVVTDTQYF
CDR3 DNA: TGTGCCAGCAGTAGCGGGGTAGTCACAGATACGCAGTATTTT

D gene: .
V gene: TRBV20-1
J gene: TRBJ1-5
clone size: .
CDR3 protein: CGASRGGSNQPQHF
CDR3 DNA: TGCGGTGCTAGCCGGGGGGGCTCGAATCAGCCCCAGCATTTT

D gene: .
V gene: TRBV5-1
J gene: TRBJ2-6
clone size: many
CDR3 protein: CASSLVGDSGANVLTF
CDR3 DNA: TGCGCCAGCAGCTTGGTTGGGGACTCTGGGGCCAACGTCCTGACTTTC

D gene: .
V gene: TRBV2
J gene: TRBJ1-2
clone size: once
CDR3 protein: CASSEAGAIGPYGYTF
CDR3 DNA: TGTGCCAGCAGTGAAGCAGGGGCCATCGGCCCGTATGGCTACACCTTC

D gene: .
V gene: TRBV6-2/TRBV6-3
J gene: TRBJ2-1
clone size: few
CDR3 protein: CASSAQDYNEQFF
CDR3 DNA: TGTGCCAGCAGTGCCCAAGACTACAATGAGCAGTTCTTC

D gene: .
V gene: TRBV13
J gene: TRBJ2-1
clone size: .
CDR3 protein: CASSPQTAEQFF
CDR3 DNA: TGTGCCAGCAGCCCACAGACAGCCGAGCAGTTCTTC

D gene: TRBD1
V gene: TRBV27
J gene: TRBJ2-7
clone size: .
CDR3 protein: CASSPSTGGINYEQYF
CDR3 DNA: TGTGCCAGCAGTCCATCAACAGGGGGAATTAACTACGAGCAGTACTTC

D gene: .
V gene: TRBV7-2
J gene: TRBJ2-5
clone size: many
CDR3 protein: CASTLGETQYF
CDR3 DNA: TGTGCCAGCACCCTTGGGGAGACCCAGTACTTC

D gene: TRBD1
V gene: TRBV5-1
J gene: TRBJ1-1
clone size: .
CDR3 protein: CASSWDRGNSMNTEAFF
CDR3 DNA: TGCGCCAGCAGCTGGGACAGGGGGAATTCGATGAACACTGAAGCTTTCTTT

D gene: .
V gene: TRBV3-1
J gene: TRBJ2-3
clone size: .
CDR3 protein: CASSQQSTRDTQYF
CDR3 DNA: TGTGCCAGCAGCCAACAGTCCACAAGAGATACGCAGTATTTT

D gene: .
V gene: TRBV4-3
J gene: TRBJ1-6
clone size: few
CDR3 protein: CASSQVVQGDSPLHF
CDR3 DNA: TGCGCCAGCAGCCAAGTGGTACAGGGCGATTCACCCCTCCACTTT

D gene: .
V gene: TRBV6-5
J gene: TRBJ1-2
clone size: .
CDR3 protein: CASSYSMVSGILDGYTF
CDR3 DNA: TGTGCCAGCAGTTACTCGATGGTTTCAGGGATCCTGGATGGCTACACCTTC

D gene: .
V gene: TRBV7-2
J gene: TRBJ1-2
clone size: few
CDR3 protein: CASSLGRGGMDGYTF
CDR3 DNA: TGTGCCAGCAGCTTAGGGCGCGGGGGTATGGATGGCTACACCTTC

D gene: TRBD2
V gene: TRBV3-1
J gene: TRBJ2-1
clone size: .
CDR3 protein: CASRSGLGSYNEQFF
CDR3 DNA: TGTGCCAGCCGATCGGGACTAGGGTCCTACAATGAGCAGTTCTTC

D gene: .
V gene: TRBV28
J gene: TRBJ2-1
clone size: .
CDR3 protein: CASSFGQGYRTSYNEQFF
CDR3 DNA: TGTGCCAGCAGTTTTGGTCAGGGGTATAGAACCTCCTACAATGAGCAGTTCTTC

D gene: .
V gene: TRBV29-1
J gene: TRBJ1-2
clone size: few
CDR3 protein: CSVVGGLGGYTF
CDR3 DNA: TGCAGCGTTGTTGGAGGTCTGGGGGGCTACACCTTC

D gene: .
V gene: TRBV4-1
J gene: TRBJ1-3
clone size: few
CDR3 protein: CASSQVSPSGNTIYF
CDR3 DNA: TGCGCCAGCAGCCAAGTTTCCCCCTCTGGAAACACCATATATTTT

D gene: TRBD1
V gene: TRBV6-5
J gene: TRBJ2-7
clone size: .
CDR3 protein: CACSANRGVAEQYF
CDR3 DNA: TGTGCCTGCAGTGCGAACAGGGGAGTGGCCGAGCAGTACTTC

D gene: .
V gene: TRBV5-1
J gene: TRBJ1-1
clone size: .
CDR3 protein: CASSEGRAGTEAFF
CDR3 DNA: TGCGCCAGCAGCGAAGGCAGGGCAGGCACTGAAGCTTTCTTT

D gene: .
V gene: TRBV4-2
J gene: TRBJ2-5
clone size: few
CDR3 protein: CASSPRVTETQYF
CDR3 DNA: TGTGCCAGCAGCCCCCGGGTGACAGAGACCCAGTACTTC

D gene: .
V gene: TRBV4-1
J gene: TRBJ2-3
clone size: .
CDR3 protein: CASSQLGPSPDTQYF
CDR3 DNA: TGCGCCAGCAGCCAGCTCGGGCCCTCCCCAGATACGCAGTATTTT

D gene: .
V gene: TRBV6-2/TRBV6-3
J gene: TRBJ1-1
clone size: few
CDR3 protein: CASRDGTEAFF
CDR3 DNA: TGTGCCAGCCGCGATGGGACTGAAGCTTTCTTT

D gene: .
V gene: TRBV12-3/TRBV12-4
J gene: TRBJ2-3
clone size: many
CDR3 protein: CASSFPGAGSDTQYF
CDR3 DNA: TGTGCCAGCAGTTTCCCGGGGGCTGGTTCCGATACGCAGTATTTT

D gene: .
V gene: TRBV6-2/TRBV6-3
J gene: TRBJ1-5
clone size: .
CDR3 protein: CASRKGGGNQPQHF
CDR3 DNA: TGTGCCAGCAGAAAAGGTGGAGGCAATCAGCCCCAGCATTTT

D gene: .
V gene: TRBV3-1
J gene: TRBJ2-7
clone size: once
CDR3 protein: CASSHGDREQYF
CDR3 DNA: TGTGCCAGCAGCCATGGGGACCGCGAGCAGTACTTC